What follows is one T cell receptor beta chain and its context. TCRdb re-called the RACE reads through MiXCR, storing one row per CDR3 protein. The sample holds more than 65,000 distinct CDR3 sequences; about 9.4% are singletons and the top ten take around 1.3%. Time point specified: patch test 1, 2 weeks after DPC sensitization. Treatment here: therapeutic diphenylcyclopropenone sensitization with weekly scalp DPC. The record originates from a study of human T cells and chemical hapten exposure. Whole-study context: Patients, largely female, had alopecia areata, totalis or universalis.

The CDR3 is 14 residues long. Germline V gives CDR1 KGHDR, CDR2 SFDVKD. V lost 4 bases and J lost 6, with 13 bases in between. The receptor was derived from a woman aged 45 to 65 with alopecia areata. Some clones in this sample may be carry-over from other donors' samples. Sequenced material: whole blood, taken in connection with sensitization to the hapten diphenylcyclopropenone (DPC). The rearrangement links TRBV24-1 to TRBJ2-3, with no clear D. The CDR3 spells CATSERRGFDTQYF. DNA of the CDR3: TGTGCCACCAGTGAAAGGAGAGGATTTGATACGCAGTATTTT.